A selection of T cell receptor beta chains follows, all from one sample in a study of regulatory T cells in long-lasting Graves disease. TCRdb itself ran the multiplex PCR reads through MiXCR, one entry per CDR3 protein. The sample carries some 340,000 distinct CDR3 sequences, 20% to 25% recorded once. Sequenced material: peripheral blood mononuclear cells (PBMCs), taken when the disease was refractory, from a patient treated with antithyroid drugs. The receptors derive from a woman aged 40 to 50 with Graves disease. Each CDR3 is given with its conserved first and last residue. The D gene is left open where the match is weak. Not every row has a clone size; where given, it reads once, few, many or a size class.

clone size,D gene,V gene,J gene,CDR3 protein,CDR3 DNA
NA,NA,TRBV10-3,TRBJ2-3,CAISVTFTDTQYF,TGTGCCATCAGTGTGACCTTCACAGATACGCAGTATTTT
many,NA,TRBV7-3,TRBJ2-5,CASSSAGNVETQYF,TGTGCCAGCAGCTCTGCGGGGAACGTTGAGACCCAGTACTTC
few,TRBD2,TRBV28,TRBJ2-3,CASSYDSGRADTQYF,TGTGCCAGCAGTTATGATAGCGGGAGGGCAGATACGCAGTATTTT
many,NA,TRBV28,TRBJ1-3,CASSLAPWGSSGNTIYF,TGTGCCAGCAGTTTAGCCCCATGGGGCAGCTCTGGAAACACCATATATTTT
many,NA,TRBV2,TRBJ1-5,CASSRGYNQPQHF,TGTGCCAGTTCTCGAGGCTACAATCAGCCCCAGCATTTT
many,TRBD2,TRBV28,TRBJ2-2,CASSPGLDIGELFF,TGTGCCAGCAGCCCGGGACTAGATATCGGGGAGCTGTTTTTT
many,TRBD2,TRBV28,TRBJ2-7,CASSLPQAGPGHEQYF,TGTGCCAGCAGCCTTCCCCAAGCGGGACCGGGACACGAGCAGTACTTC
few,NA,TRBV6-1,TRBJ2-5,CASSENPATGETQYF,TGTGCCAGCAGTGAAAACCCAGCCACCGGGGAGACCCAGTACTTC
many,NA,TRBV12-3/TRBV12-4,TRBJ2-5,CASSTTRGQETQYF,TGTGCCAGCAGTACGACTCGTGGGCAAGAGACCCAGTACTTC
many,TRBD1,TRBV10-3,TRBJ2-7,CAISGSDRNGHYF,TGTGCCATCAGTGGCTCGGACAGGAATGGCCATTACTTC
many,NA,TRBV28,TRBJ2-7,CASSYNNREMAYEQYF,TGTGCCAGCAGTTACAATAACAGGGAAATGGCCTACGAGCAGTACTTC
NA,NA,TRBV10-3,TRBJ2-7,CAISDLLISGKPYEQYF,TGTGCCATCAGTGACCTTCTCATCTCTGGTAAGCCCTACGAGCAGTACTTC
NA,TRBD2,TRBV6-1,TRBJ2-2,CASSRTSGITGELFF,TGTGCCAGCAGTCGGACTAGCGGGATCACCGGGGAGCTGTTTTTT
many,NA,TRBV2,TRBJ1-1,CASSESAANTEAFF,TGTGCCAGCAGTGAATCGGCCGCGAACACTGAAGCTTTCTTT
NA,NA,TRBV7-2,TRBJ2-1,CASSPFDPNEQFF,TGTGCCAGCAGCCCTTTTGACCCTAATGAGCAGTTCTTC
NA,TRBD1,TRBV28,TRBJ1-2,CASSSSVGTEHYGYTF,TGTGCCAGCAGTTCCTCCGTCGGGACAGAGCACTATGGCTACACCTTC
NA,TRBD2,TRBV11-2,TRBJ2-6,CASSLGLPALGANVLTF,TGTGCCAGCAGCCTGGGACTACCGGCTCTGGGGGCCAACGTCCTGACTTTC
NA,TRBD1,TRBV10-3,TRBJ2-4,CATTDQRQGPNIQYF,TGTGCCACTACAGATCAGCGACAGGGGCCAAACATTCAGTACTTC
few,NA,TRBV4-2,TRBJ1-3,CASSQGFSGNTIYF,TGTGCCAGCAGCCAAGGGTTTTCCGGAAACACCATATATTTT
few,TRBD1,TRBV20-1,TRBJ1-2,CSAYTGGRGYTF,TGCAGTGCATACACAGGGGGCCGTGGCTACACCTTC
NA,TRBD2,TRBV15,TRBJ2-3,CATSSGGREGPDTQYF,TGTGCCACCAGCAGTGGTGGGCGGGAGGGCCCAGATACGCAGTATTTT
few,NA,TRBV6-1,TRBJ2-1,CASSEWGAIYNEQFF,TGTGCCAGCAGTGAATGGGGGGCCATCTACAATGAGCAGTTCTTC
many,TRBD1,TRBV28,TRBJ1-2,CASSFRWDRLIYGYTF,TGTGCCAGCAGTTTTCGGTGGGACAGGCTAATCTATGGCTACACCTTC
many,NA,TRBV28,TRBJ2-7,CASSPRTAFYEQYF,TGTGCCAGCAGCCCGAGGACAGCCTTCTACGAGCAGTACTTC
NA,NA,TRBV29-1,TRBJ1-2,CSVESGNINYGYTF,TGCAGCGTTGAGAGCGGAAATATTAACTATGGCTACACCTTC
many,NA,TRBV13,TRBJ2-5,CASSFRFPQETQYF,TGTGCCAGCAGCTTCAGATTCCCACAAGAGACCCAGTACTTC
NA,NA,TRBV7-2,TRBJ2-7,CASRLVMGLSLGEQYF,TGTGCCAGCAGACTCGTAATGGGACTCTCCCTGGGAGAGCAGTACTTC
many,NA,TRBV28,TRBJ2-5,CASSWGNKLRWETQYF,TGTGCCAGCAGTTGGGGTAACAAGCTGCGCTGGGAGACCCAGTACTTC
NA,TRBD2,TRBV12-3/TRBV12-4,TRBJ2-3,CASTRGVTTLSTDTQYF,TGTGCCAGCACCCGGGGGGTAACTACGCTTAGCACAGATACGCAGTATTTT
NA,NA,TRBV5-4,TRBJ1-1,CASSPGASTEAFF,TGTGCCAGCAGTCCGGGGGCGAGCACTGAAGCTTTCTTT
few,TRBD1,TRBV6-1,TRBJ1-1,CASNLQGATEAFF,TGTGCCAGCAACTTACAGGGGGCCACTGAAGCTTTCTTT
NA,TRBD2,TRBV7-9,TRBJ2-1,CASSALADHGRAHNNEQFF,TGTGCCAGCAGCGCCCTGGCCGATCATGGGAGGGCCCACAACAATGAGCAGTTCTTC
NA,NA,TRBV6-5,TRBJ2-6,CASSYSRPGANVLTF,TGTGCCAGCAGTTACTCGAGACCTGGGGCCAACGTCCTGACTTTC
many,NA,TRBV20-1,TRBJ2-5,CSAGEVRETQYF,TGCAGTGCGGGGGAGGTGAGGGAGACCCAGTACTTC
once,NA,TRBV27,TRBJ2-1,CASSSRVSKQFF,TGTGCCAGCAGTTCCCGAGTGTCTAAGCAGTTCTTC
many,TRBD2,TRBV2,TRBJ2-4,CASSEGLAALAKNIQYF,TGTGCCAGCAGTGAGGGGCTAGCGGCCTTAGCCAAAAACATTCAGTACTTC
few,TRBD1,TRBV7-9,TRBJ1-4,CASSRGQGAGEKLFF,TGTGCCAGCAGCCGGGGACAGGGGGCCGGGGAAAAACTGTTTTTT
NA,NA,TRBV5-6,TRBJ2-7,CASTTYASLDTSYEQYF,TGTGCCAGCACTACATACGCTTCTCTGGACACGTCCTACGAGCAGTACTTC
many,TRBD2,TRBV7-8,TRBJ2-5,CASSLEREMKTQYF,TGTGCCAGCAGCCTCGAGCGGGAGATGAAGACCCAGTACTTC
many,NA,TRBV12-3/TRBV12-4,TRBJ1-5,CASSVHYDRNQPQHF,TGTGCCAGCAGCGTACACTACGACCGCAATCAGCCCCAGCATTTT
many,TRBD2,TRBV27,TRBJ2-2,CASSSMGLATGELFF,TGTGCCAGCAGTTCCATGGGACTAGCTACCGGGGAGCTGTTTTTT
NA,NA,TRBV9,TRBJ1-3,CASSVGSGHSGNTIYF,TGTGCCAGCAGCGTAGGTTCAGGGCACTCTGGAAACACCATATATTTT
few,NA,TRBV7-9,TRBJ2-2,CASSPRRQPRLPINTGELFF,TGTGCCAGCAGCCCACGCAGACAACCGAGACTCCCAATCAACACCGGGGAGCTGTTTTTT
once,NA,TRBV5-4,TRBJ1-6,CASSFGEMDSPLHF,TGTGCCAGCAGCTTCGGCGAAATGGACTCACCCCTCCACTTT
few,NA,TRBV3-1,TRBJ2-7,CASSQGGGHEQYF,TGTGCCAGCAGCCAAGGTGGAGGACACGAGCAGTACTTC
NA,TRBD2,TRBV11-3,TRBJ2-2,CASSFSSGGTGELFF,TGTGCCAGCAGCTTTAGTAGCGGGGGCACCGGGGAGCTGTTTTTT
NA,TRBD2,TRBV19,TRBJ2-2,CASTYSGRANTGELFF,TGTGCCAGTACCTATAGCGGGAGAGCGAACACCGGGGAGCTGTTTTTT
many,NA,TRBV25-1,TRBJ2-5,CASSDFTTTTTGRETQYF,TGTGCCAGCAGTGATTTCACCACGACCACGACAGGAAGGGAGACCCAGTACTTC
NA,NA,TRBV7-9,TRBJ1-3,CASSSPGFRNTIYF,TGTGCCAGCAGCTCACCGGGTTTCCGAAACACCATATATTTT
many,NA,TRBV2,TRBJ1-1,CARPYLNTEAFF,TGTGCCAGACCTTATTTGAACACTGAAGCTTTCTTT
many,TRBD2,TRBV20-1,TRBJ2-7,CSASDRTSGTYEQYF,TGCAGTGCTAGCGACCGGACTAGCGGGACCTACGAGCAGTACTTC
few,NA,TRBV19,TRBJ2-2,CASKGPGELFF,TGTGCCAGTAAGGGGCCCGGGGAGCTGTTTTTT
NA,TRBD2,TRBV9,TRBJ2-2,CASSLGLRGAGELFF,TGTGCCAGCAGCTTGGGACTCCGGGGGGCCGGGGAGCTGTTTTTT
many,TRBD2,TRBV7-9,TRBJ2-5,CASSPKGLEGETQYF,TGTGCCAGCAGCCCAAAGGGACTAGAAGGAGAGACCCAGTACTTC
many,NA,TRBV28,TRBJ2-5,CASSLVRLETQYF,TGTGCCAGCAGTTTAGTTCGGCTGGAGACCCAGTACTTC
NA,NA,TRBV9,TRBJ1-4,CASSADGPGYEKLFF,TGTGCCAGCAGCGCGGACGGCCCGGGATATGAAAAACTGTTTTTT
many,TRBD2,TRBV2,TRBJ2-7,CASNRLAGGPYEQYF,TGTGCCAGCAACCGACTAGCGGGAGGGCCTTACGAGCAGTACTTC
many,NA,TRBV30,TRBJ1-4,CAWSVAPEKLFF,TGTGCCTGGAGTGTAGCCCCAGAAAAACTGTTTTTT
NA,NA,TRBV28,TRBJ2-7,CASSQDHREGYEQYF,TGCGCCAGCAGCCAAGATCACAGGGAAGGCTACGAGCAGTACTTC
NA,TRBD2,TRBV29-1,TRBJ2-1,CSVGGAASGGSKNEQFF,TGCAGCGTTGGGGGGGCCGCTAGCGGGGGGTCTAAGAATGAGCAGTTCTTC